This T cell receptor beta chain derives from a study of blood T cell repertoires in COVID-19 (dated by TCRdb to about 2020). Study-level background: The collaborator samples originated in the United States, Italy and Spain and spanned the acute and convalescent phases of COVID-19. The prospective study material was composed of cDNA or gDNA derived from T cells, B-cell-depleted T cells, or PBMCs. The dataset comprised deeply sampled blood TCRbeta repertoires from subjects exposed to, actively infected with, or recovered from COVID-19. The repertoires were made available in a free public database intended to serve as a resource for research on the immune response to SARS-CoV-2. The samples were drawn from the first 160 participants of the ongoing ImmuneRACE study and from 1,254 subjects provided by 6 global collaborators. Sample metadata almost always included a de-identified subject ID, COVID-19 status, age in years and sex. HLA class I and class II types, where available, came from metadata supplied by the sample provider rather than from assay-based typing.

TCRbeta CDR3 regions were amplified from genomic DNA by means of the immunoSEQ Assay, a bias-controlled multiplex PCR. As for how the authors treated the data: The number of nucleated cells in each sample was estimated from the amplification of reference gene primers within the assay. Sequence reads were collapsed and filtered to measure the absolute abundance of every unique TCRbeta CDR3 rearrangement. For each sample, productive Simpson clonality was calculated by taking the square root of Simpson's diversity index across productive rearrangements. Held by TCRdb, this immuneACCESS table contains in-frame sequences only and omits some clones. Under half of the omission traces to an unresolved V gene where checked; the cause of the rest is unknown. That table furnishes V, J and clone size, whereas the DNA furnished D and trimming. The sample has 150,000 to 200,000 clones on record, about 88% of them singletons. The ten largest clones add up to roughly 10% of the sample.

V is cut back by 6 bases and J by 7 bases, with 10 bases in the junction unmatched. Reading the germline V gene gives CDR1 MDHEN and CDR2 SYDVKM. Measured from the cysteine to the phenylalanine, the CDR3 is 15 residues long. Just CDR3 DNA is preserved here, 45 bases in frame from base 1. Remarks on this clone: Its recognized antigen is unknown. No much larger clonotype is one base removed from it; base qualities were not supplied.

Participants in the prospective study were aged about 18 to 95 years, lived in 20 to 30 United States geographic areas, and enrolled through a virtual design. In the prospective study, cohorts were assigned on the basis of participant-reported clinical history obtained from a screening survey and a study questionnaire. ImmuneRACE Cohort 3 recovered participants were defined by two consecutive negative NP/OP PCR tests, healthcare professional clearance, or symptom resolution. Mobile phlebotomists in the prospective study collected whole blood, serum and a nasopharyngeal or oropharyngeal swab from every participant. Additional blood draws and questionnaires over an approximately 2-month period could optionally be provided by prospective study participants. Before DNA extraction, prospective study blood samples were shipped either frozen or at room temperature. Overall study outcomes, separate from this receptor: Clinical and demographic metadata were provided uncurated, with the amount varying by source and participant.

Sequenced: PBMCs or T cells enriched from blood (not recorded which). This receptor was taken from a woman aged 18 to 35 who had recovered from COVID-19. This chain joins TRBV28 to TRBJ1-5; the central 9 bases match TRBD1. The nucleotide sequence is TGTGCCAGCAGGCCCGGGACAGGGATCTCACAGCCCCAGCATTTT. This is translated as CASRPGTGISQPQHF. With the rest looked up from the reference TRBV28 and TRBJ1-5 genes rather than sequenced, the full variable domain is DVKVTQSSRYLVKRTGEKVFLECVQDMDHENMFWYRQDPGLGLRLIYFSYDVKMKEKGDIPEGYSVSREKKERFSLILESASTNQTSMYLCASRPGTGISQPQHFGDGTRLSIL.